This record concerns one T cell receptor (beta chain) sequence. The sample originates from a study of T cell changes during pregnancy in multiple sclerosis. Assay: immunoSEQ multiplex PCR; the TCRdb copy retains only in-frame clones and omits some. This sample has roughly 57,000 clones, with roughly 94% found just once. With V trimmed by 4 bases and J by 9 bases, 6 bases remained unmatched. Germline V gene lookup returns CDR1 SQVTM and CDR2 ANQGSEA. The CDR3 loop spans 12 amino acids. The input for sequencing was CD8+ T cells from peripheral blood mononuclear cells, taken after pregnancy. This clonotype was sampled from a female donor with multiple sclerosis, enrolled in a pregnancy study. V gene TRBV29-1 combines with J gene TRBJ2-7; 10 bases line up with TRBD1. The CDR3: CSVGTGGEGQYF. CDR3 bases: TGCAGCGTTGGGACAGGGGGAGAAGGGCAGTACTTC.